One sample yielded the 21 T cell receptor beta chains listed below, sequenced in a study of blood T cells in healthy people across ages. Through a sample-barcoded 5' primer and a J-beta primer mix, a second PCR was run for about 6 to 11 cycles. Each CDR3 protein gets one entry after TCRdb re-called the 5' RACE reads with MiXCR. The data contain about a million distinct CDR3 sequences, around 54% of them singletons. Sequenced sample: blood. The source of these receptors is a woman aged 55-70 years in good health.

This clonotype was recorded a few times. The chain joins TRBV27 to TRBJ2-1; D ambiguous. There are 13 residues in the CDR3. Germline CDR1 MNHEY, CDR2 SMNVEV (reference sequence). The V and J ends lost 3 bases and 2 bases respectively, with 5 bases between them. The CDR3 protein is CASSFDTYNEQFF. CDR3 in DNA: TGTGCCAGCAGTTTCGATACCTACAATGAGCAGTTCTTC.

In its sample, this clonotype was seen a few times. J is TRBJ1-4 and V is TRBV20-1, with TRBD1 as a possible D gene (5 bases). CDR1 and CDR2 from the germline V gene are DFQATT and SNEGSKA (reference sequence). The CDR3 runs to 12 residues. V lost 5 bases and J 4 bases, leaving 8 bases between the germline ends. The CDR3 sequence is CSAGTRNEKLFF. The CDR3 DNA reads as TGCAGTGCTGGGACCCGTAATGAAAAACTGTTTTTT.

The chain employs TRBV2 and TRBJ2-3; 8 bases align to TRBD2. The germline gives CDR1 SNHLY, CDR2 FYNNEI. The V gene end was trimmed by 0 bases and the J gene end by 2 bases; junction bases not matched to a gene: 4. This CDR3 has 16 residues. CDR3 coding DNA: TGTGCCAGCAGTGAAGCCCGGACTAGCCCCACAGATACGCAGTATTTT. The encoded protein is CASSEARTSPTDTQYF. The full variable domain, completed using reference TRBV2 and TRBJ2-3, is EPEVTQTPSHQVTQMGQEVILRCVPISNHLYFYWYRQILGQKVEFLVSFYNNEISEKSEIFDDQFSVERPDGSNFTLKIRSTKLEDSAMYFCASSEARTSPTDTQYFGPGTRLTVL.

This chain connects TRBV29-1 to TRBJ2-1; D perhaps matches TRBD2 (6 bases). V lost 1 base to trimming and J lost 5 bases, with 15 bases between them. This CDR3 comprises 15 residues. Germline V CDR1 and CDR2: SQVTM, ANQGSEA. CDR3 sequence (DNA): TGCAGCGTTGAAGGGGCTAGCGCCCCTAACAATGAGCAGTTCTTC. This translates into CSVEGASAPNNEQFF.

There are a few counts of this clonotype. This chain links TRBV7-2 with TRBJ2-4, with 9 bases aligning to TRBD1. The last part of the DNA fits TRBJ2-7 better; the J call may be wrong. The CDR3 consists of 14 residues. Germline lookup yields CDR1 SGHTA and CDR2 FQGNSA. The CDR3 nucleotides read TGTGCCAGCAGCCGCCGGGACAGGGTTTCCGAGCAGTACTTC. It yields the protein CASSRRDRVSEQYF.

This clonotype was recorded only once. The V call is TRBV20-1, the J call TRBJ1-2, with D maybe TRBD1 (5 bases). The CDR3 extends over 15 amino acids. V was cut by 0 bases and J by 2 bases, with 13 bases left in between. The germline gives CDR1 DFQATT, CDR2 SNEGSKA (reference sequence). CDR3 in amino acids: CSARDDRPSNYGYTF. In DNA form, the CDR3 reads TGCAGTGCTAGAGACGACAGACCTTCAAACTATGGCTACACCTTC.

The chain links TRBV13 to TRBJ2-7; 9 nucleotides match TRBD2. CDR3 length: 14 residues. Per the germline V gene, CDR1 is PRHDT and CDR2 is FYEKMQ (reference sequence). The trim removed 5 bases at V and 1 base at J, leaving 3 bases unmatched. The CDR3 bases are TGTGCCAGCAGCACTAGCGGGCCTTCCTACGAGCAGTACTTC. Protein product: CASSTSGPSYEQYF.

This clonotype has more than one count but fewer than ten. The chain is built from TRBV7-9 and TRBJ2-7; either TRBD1 or TRBD2 may fit D (5 bases each). The V gene lost 4 bases and the J gene lost 2 bases, with 9 bases spanning the gap. Germline lookup yields CDR1 SEHNR and CDR2 FQNEAQ (reference sequence). The CDR3 totals 13 residues. The CDR3 loop is CASSYGDAYEQYF. CDR3 bases: TGTGCCAGCAGCTATGGGGACGCCTACGAGCAGTACTTC.

This clonotype was observed a handful of times. The chain employs TRBV2 and TRBJ2-7; the D is unclear. The tail of the sequence fits TRBJ2-5 better, so the J call may be wrong. The CDR3 is 12 residues long. Germline V CDR1 and CDR2: SNHLY, FYNNEI. The CDR3 nucleotides read TGTGCCAGCGGGCGTCAAAGGGAGACCCAGTACTTC. Translating it yields CASGRQRETQYF.

The rearrangement joins TRBV12-3 or TRBV12-4 to TRBJ1-2; D possibly corresponds to TRBD1 (5 bases). V was trimmed by 5 bases and J by 8 bases, leaving 18 bases between them. The CDR3 is 14 amino acids. The CDR3 DNA reads as TGTGCCAGCAGTCTACAGGCGGGTCTTGAAGGCTACACCTTC. Translated, it gives CASSLQAGLEGYTF.

The chain carries TRBV21-1 and TRBJ2-5; the D segment call TRBD2 is taken from the table without a DNA check. TRBV21-1 is annotated as a pseudogene. The CDR3 spans 14 residues. The CDR3 loop is CAGGIGRLLSEQYF. The DNA of the CDR3 is TGTGCCGGAGGGATAGGACGGCTACTTAGTGAGCAGTACTTC.

The chain combines TRBV30 with TRBJ1-2; D unresolved. The ends were cut back, 4 bases at V and 2 bases at J, with 8 bases in the middle. The V gene's germline CDR1 is GTSNPN and CDR2 SVGIG (reference sequence). This CDR3 spans 12 amino acids. The CDR3 region has the DNA TGTGCCTGGACTAGCCAGAACTATGGCTACACCTTC. Amino acids: CAWTSQNYGYTF.

The chain links TRBV7-2 to TRBJ1-4; 11 bases are a match to TRBD1. This CDR3 region has 16 residues. The germline V gene has CDR1 SGHTA and CDR2 FQGNSA. V gave up 1 base and J gave up 8 bases; unmatched junction bases: 6. DNA for the CDR3: TGTGCCAGCAGCTTAGGGGCCGGGACAGGGGGAGAAAAACTGTTTTTT. Protein: CASSLGAGTGGEKLFF.

This rearrangement joins TRBV5-6 to TRBJ2-7, with D hard to call. Germline V gives CDR1 SGHDT, CDR2 YYEEEE. This CDR3 has 14 amino acids. Trimming stripped 1 base from V and 6 bases from J, with 14 bases between. CDR3 loop: CASSLPDPPLEQYF. The CDR3 DNA sequence: TGTGCCAGCAGCTTGCCAGATCCCCCCCTCGAGCAGTACTTC.

V usage is TRBV7-9 and J usage is TRBJ2-5; 15 bases match TRBD2. CDR3 length: 16 amino acids. Unmatched junction bases numbered 12, after V lost 11 bases and J lost 5 bases. The V gene's germline CDR1 is SEHNR and CDR2 FQNEAQ (reference sequence). CDR3 bases: TGTGCCGGAGATCCGGGACTAGCGGGAGGTTGGGAGACCCAGTACTTC. It translates to CAGDPGLAGGWETQYF.

The chain is built from TRBV6-1 and TRBJ2-5, with D possibly matching TRBD1 (6 bases). The CDR3 is made up of 13 amino acids. In germline, CDR1 is MNHNS, CDR2 SASEGT. Between the trimmed V and J ends, which lost 8 bases and 3 bases, there was a span of 13 bases. The CDR3 protein is CASVNRDKETQYF. CDR3 nucleotide sequence: TGTGCCAGCGTGAACAGGGATAAAGAGACCCAGTACTTC.

The V and J genes are TRBV28 and TRBJ2-7, with a tentative D call TRBD2 (6 bases). CDR3 length equals 13 residues. The V end lost 6 bases, the J end lost 3 bases, and 12 bases lay between the germline ends. The germline V gene has CDR1 MDHEN and CDR2 SYDVKM. This chain's CDR3 is CASSRDFYYEQYF. The CDR3 DNA sequence: TGTGCCAGCAGCCGGGACTTTTACTACGAGCAGTACTTC.

J is TRBJ2-2 and V is TRBV4-1; D may be TRBD1 (6 bases). V gave up 0 bases and J gave up 7 bases, with 15 bases separating them. The germline CDR1 and CDR2 sequences are MGHRA and YSYEKL. The CDR3 length is 16 residues. CDR3 DNA sequence: TGCGCCAGCAGCCAAGACTACAGGGATGCGGGCGGGGAGCTGTTTTTT. Amino acid sequence: CASSQDYRDAGGELFF.

J is TRBJ2-4 and V is TRBV28; 7 nucleotides agree with TRBD1. V was pared by 2 bases and J by 0 bases, with 1 base of the junction left unmatched. CDR1 and CDR2 (germline): MDHEN, SYDVKM. This CDR3 contains 15 residues. As DNA, the CDR3 is TGTGCCAGCAGTTTAGGGGACAGAGCCAAAAACATTCAGTACTTC. Protein: CASSLGDRAKNIQYF.

The J gene is TRBJ1-5, the V gene TRBV6-6; D gene uncertain. Germline lookup yields CDR1 MNHNY and CDR2 SVGAGI (reference sequence). V lost 5 bases to trimming and J lost 3 bases, with 5 bases between them. This CDR3 has 12 amino acids. CDR3 in amino acids: CASSAFNQPQHF. CDR3 DNA: TGTGCCAGCAGTGCCTTCAATCAGCCCCAGCATTTT.

The CDR3 is CSAGWDYRSNEQFF. CDR3 DNA sequence: TGCAGCGCTGGTTGGGACTATCGGTCCAATGAGCAGTTCTTC. The J gene is TRBJ2-1, the V gene TRBV29-1, with 7 bases matching TRBD2. V dropped 7 bases and J dropped 6; count of bases not matched to a gene: 12. CDR1 and CDR2 (germline): SQVTM, ANQGSEA. The CDR3 runs to 14 residues.